This TCR beta chain was observed in a study of shared clonotypes between healthy human individuals. The trim removed 1 base at V and 4 bases at J, leaving 8 bases unmatched. Germline values: CDR1 MNHEY, CDR2 SMNVEV (reference sequence). This CDR3 spans 16 amino acids. Naive CD8 cells lacked CD45RO, underwent positive selection for CCR7 and left out terminally differentiated effector memory CD45RA+ cells. Study findings and constraints: An expected dependence of interdonor clonotype sharing on sequencing depth was noted. Larger estimated richness was generally seen in naive subsets than in memory subsets.

As handled by the study authors: As immunoSEQ supplied junction-only sequences (without quality scores), filtering differed. Method: immunoSEQ multiplex PCR; TCRdb's copy keeps in-frame clones and lacks some. Clonal size and the V and J genes are those of that table, whereas D and trimming came from the DNA. The table records about 800,000 clones, approximately 97% of them present only once. As for this clone: What it binds is unknown.

The clonotype comes from a man aged 30 to 39 in good health. Material for sequencing was naive CD8+ T cells sorted from blood. This sequence joins TRBV27 and TRBJ2-3, with 7 bases aligning to TRBD2. The CDR3 here is CASSLYRGSDSDTQYF. CDR3 bases: TGTGCCAGCAGTTTATATCGCGGGAGCGATTCAGATACGCAGTATTTT.